This TCR beta chain appears in the sequencing data of a study of OX40 agonist ivuxolimab in advanced cancers. Background for the entire study: Ivuxolimab was a fully human IgG2 agonistic monoclonal antibody targeting the costimulatory receptor OX40 (CD134). The purpose of peripheral TCRbeta sequencing was to test whether ivuxolimab changed TCR sequence diversity and led to clonal T-cell expansion. Intravenous ivuxolimab was administered to patients every 2 weeks at six dose levels: 0.01, 0.1, 0.3, 1.5, 3 and 10 mg/kg. In the dose-escalation cohort, 70% to 90% of patients were male, and the mean age was around 65 years with a range of about 20 to 79. Partial responses occurred in three dose-escalation patients: two with cutaneous melanoma and one with hepatocellular carcinoma. Of the roughly 51 patients in dose escalation, 19 had hepatocellular carcinoma, some 15 had melanoma, 9 had renal cell carcinoma and 9 had head and neck cancer. The paper describes the monotherapy dose-escalation part (N ≈ 52 patients) of the phase I trial of ivuxolimab. Prior anti-PD-1, anti-PD-L1 or anti-CTLA-4 therapy was permitted, and about two fifths of dose-escalation patients had received checkpoint inhibitors. On the study overall, not on this receptor specifically: Clonal expansion of both CD4+ and CD8+ blood T cells was observed from baseline to week 6 at doses 0.1 to 3.0 mg/kg. Partial responders in the 0.1-3.0 mg/kg groups had among the lowest normalized peripheral clonal expansion, especially among CD8+ T cells. Low levels of normalized T-cell clonal expansion were also seen in some nonresponding patients. Antigen specificity was not determined for the clonally expanded peripheral T cells. After ivuxolimab, more expanded clones were found on average in CD8+ T cells than in CD4+ T cells.

Inclusive of the bounding cysteine and phenylalanine, the CDR3 is 14 residues long. The sequence is cut down to CDR3 DNA, 42 bases in frame from base 1. Relative to germline, V is 0 bases shorter and J is 6 bases shorter, with 11 bases between their ends. CDR1 and CDR2 are read off the germline V gene as SGHTA and FQGNSA. Patients with autoimmune disease history or receiving systemic immunosuppression were excluded from the trial. Peripheral blood for TCR sequencing was collected from all dose cohorts at baseline, on cycle 4 day 1, and on cycle 7 day 1. Samples were obtained from an open-label, multicenter, first-in-human phase I dose-escalation trial of ivuxolimab. Adults with locally advanced or metastatic melanoma, renal cell, hepatocellular, or head and neck squamous cell carcinoma were enrolled in the trial. Before TCR sequencing, CD4+ T cells and CD8+ T cells from peripheral blood were sorted into separate populations.

Genomic DNA was isolated from the sorted cells so that the TCRbeta CDR3 region could be sequenced. TCRbeta CDR3 regions were sequenced using the immunoSEQ Assay. In TCRdb, the immuneACCESS table is reduced to in-frame sequences with V and J assigned. These tables do not hold every clone; where another copy was compared, an unresolved V gene accounts for under half, and the others remain unexplained. For this sample there are tens of thousands of clones; around 80% appear just once. The top ten hold 4% to 6% of the sample. A note on this clone: The clone's antigen remains unknown. One base away there is no much larger clone; base qualities are not given.

Rearrangement joined TRBV7-2 to TRBJ1-2, with a weak D call of TRBD1 (5 bases match). This sequence originates from an adult with an advanced solid tumor such as melanoma, head and neck, liver or kidney cancer. This specimen was CD4+ or CD8+ T cells sorted from blood, taken in a trial of the OX40 agonist ivuxolimab. The CDR3 amino acid sequence is: CASSLAGVGDGYTF. At the DNA level, the sequence is TGTGCCAGCAGCTTAGCGGGGGTTGGGGATGGCTACACCTTC. The full variable domain, completed from the reference TRBV7-2 and TRBJ1-2 proteins outside the CDR3, reads GAGVSQSPSNKVTEKGKDVELRCDPISGHTALYWYRQSLGQGLEFLIYFQGNSAPDKSGLPSDRFSAERTGGSVSTLTIQRTQQEDSAVYLCASSLAGVGDGYTFGSGTRLTVV.